What follows are 17 T cell receptor beta chains derived from one specimen sequenced in a study of blood T cell repertoires in COVID-19. Some clones are missing from TCRdb's copy, which holds only in-frame ones; the method was immunoSEQ multiplex PCR. The sample includes 150,000 to 200,000 clones, roughly 80% seen only once; the top ten take roughly 14%. Sequenced input: peripheral blood. These receptors came from a man aged 45-65 years who had recovered from COVID-19.

The chain couples TRBV18 to TRBJ1-1, with no clear D. This CDR3 has 15 amino acids. The germline CDR1 and CDR2 sequences are KGHSH and LQKENI. Trimming took off 0 bases at V and 4 bases at J, with 12 bases between the two ends. The CDR3 sequence is CASSPPGVSGTEAFF. The DNA of the CDR3 is TGTGCCAGCTCACCACCCGGGGTATCAGGCACTGAAGCTTTCTTT.

The CDR3 is CASSRTALEQYF. CDR3 sequence (DNA): TGTGCCAGTAGTAGGACAGCCCTGGAGCAGTACTTC. J is TRBJ2-7 and V is TRBV19, with D perhaps matching TRBD1 (6 bases). This CDR3 is built from 12 residues. Deletions cut 4 bases from V and 7 bases from J, with 11 bases between. Germline loops: CDR1 LNHDA, CDR2 SQIVND (reference sequence).

This clone has only one observation. The CDR3 loop reads CASSKGVGETQYF. The DNA for the CDR3 is TGTGCCAGCAGCAAGGGGGTAGGAGAGACCCAGTACTTC. The V and J genes are TRBV11-3 and TRBJ2-5; D possibly corresponds to TRBD1 (6 bases). CDR3 length: 13 amino acids. The ends were cut back, 5 bases at V and 4 bases at J, with 11 bases in the middle. In germline, CDR1 is SGHNT, CDR2 YENEEA.

J is TRBJ1-1 and V is TRBV19; 7 positions match TRBD1. Trimming removed 8 bases from V and 3 bases from J; junction bases left unmatched: 9. In germline, CDR1 is LNHDA, CDR2 SQIVND (reference sequence). The CDR3 runs to 14 residues. The CDR3 here is CASARGGSYTEAFF. The CDR3, as DNA: TGTGCCAGTGCTCGAGGGGGCAGTTACACTGAAGCTTTCTTT.

This clone has a handful of counts. The chain joins TRBV28 to TRBJ2-7, with 7 bases that match TRBD2. CDR3 length equals 14 residues. Germline CDR1 and CDR2: MDHEN and SYDVKM. The trim removed 5 bases at V and 0 bases at J, leaving 4 bases unmatched. This CDR3 is CASSTGGLSYEQYF. CDR3 nucleotide sequence: TGTGCCAGCAGTACGGGAGGCCTCTCCTACGAGCAGTACTTC.

Only a few counts were recorded for this clone. The rearrangement joins TRBV19 to TRBJ1-2, with a weak D call TRBD1 (6 bases). The CDR3 totals 14 residues. Trimming pared 8 bases from V and 7 bases from J, leaving 20 bases between. CDR1 LNHDA and CDR2 SQIVND come from the germline V gene (reference sequence). CDR3 in amino acids: CASFDRLGFGGYTF. The CDR3 bases are TGTGCCAGTTTCGACAGGCTCGGGTTTGGTGGCTACACCTTC. Full variable domain (outside the CDR3, taken from reference TRBV19 and TRBJ1-2): DGGITQSPKYLFRKEGQNVTLSCEQNLNHDAMYWYRQDPGQGLRLIYYSQIVNDFQKGDIAEGYSVSREKKESFPLTVTSAQKNPTAFYLCASFDRLGFGGYTFGSGTRLTVV.

V usage is TRBV27 and J usage is TRBJ2-7; TRBD1 agrees at 9 bases. The CDR3 covers 14 residues. Germline values: CDR1 MNHEY, CDR2 SMNVEV (reference sequence). V lost 4 bases to trimming and J lost 2 bases; unmatched junction nucleotides: 3. CDR3 protein: CASSSRDRAYEQYF. Written as DNA, the CDR3 is TGTGCCAGCAGTTCAAGGGACAGGGCCTACGAGCAGTACTTC.

The rearrangement links TRBV4-1 to TRBJ1-1; D is possibly TRBD1 (6 bases). The V gene's germline CDR1 is MGHRA and CDR2 YSYEKL. Trimming took off 4 bases at V and 5 bases at J, with 17 bases between the two ends. This CDR3 is 15 amino acids long. The CDR3 loop reads CASSREQGGRTEAFF. As DNA, the CDR3 is TGCGCCAGCAGCCGAGAACAGGGTGGGCGGACTGAAGCTTTCTTT.

This clone has only one observation. The rearrangement joins TRBV24-1 to TRBJ2-1; perhaps TRBD2 as D (5 bases). This CDR3 contains 14 residues. The V gene's germline CDR1 is KGHDR and CDR2 SFDVKD. Trimming cost V 6 bases and J 4 bases, with 12 bases left between them. This CDR3 is CATSPSGAYNEQFF. The DNA of the CDR3 is TGTGCCACCAGTCCGAGCGGAGCTTACAATGAGCAGTTCTTC.

The chain uses TRBV7-8 and TRBJ1-4; 11 nucleotides match TRBD1. V gave up 5 bases and J gave up 7 bases; unmatched junction bases: 12. This CDR3 is built from 17 residues. Germline V lookup: CDR1 SGHVS, CDR2 FQNEAQ. The CDR3 bases are TGTGCCAGCAGCGACACACTGGACAGGGGGCTGATTGAAAAACTGTTTTTT. This translates into CASSDTLDRGLIEKLFF.

This rearrangement joins TRBV18 to TRBJ1-6; D is possibly TRBD1 (6 bases). V gave up 3 bases and J gave up 9 bases, with 21 bases separating them. This CDR3 has 17 amino acids. Germline CDR1 and CDR2: KGHSH and LQKENI. CDR3 region: CASSPGTPNVLGSPLHF. The CDR3 DNA reads TGTGCCAGCTCACCCGGGACACCCAATGTCTTGGGTTCACCCCTCCACTTT.

This clone showed up just once. The chain uses TRBV7-9 and TRBJ1-2, with D uncertain. Germline V gene sequence: CDR1 SEHNR, CDR2 FQNEAQ (reference sequence). This CDR3 comprises 12 residues. The V gene lost 6 bases and the J gene lost 7 bases, with 12 bases spanning the gap. The DNA for the CDR3 is TGTGCCAGCAGACATTCACTAGGTGGCTACACCTTC. Translated: CASRHSLGGYTF.

The chain is built from TRBV5-6 and TRBJ2-1; possible D gene TRBD2, 6 bases. Trimming removed 4 bases at V and 0 bases at J, with 14 bases between. The germline V gene encodes CDR1 SGHDT and CDR2 YYEEEE. This CDR3 is built from 16 residues. CDR3 nucleotides: TGTGCCAGCAGCCCAAAGCGGGTAGTCTCCTACAATGAGCAGTTCTTC. Its translation is CASSPKRVVSYNEQFF.

In this sample, this clone turned up a few times. The chain recombines TRBV10-3 with TRBJ1-5; unclear D gene. The CDR3 loop spans 13 amino acids. V gave up 4 bases and J gave up 5 bases, with 9 bases separating them. CDR1 is ENHRY and CDR2 is SYGVKD in the germline V gene. CDR3 DNA: TGTGCCATCAGTGTAGGACTCTATCAGCCCCAGCATTTT. It is translated as CAISVGLYQPQHF.

This clone occurred once. The rearrangement links TRBV3-1 (or the pseudogene TRBV3-2) to TRBJ2-2; TRBD2 matches at 12 bases. This CDR3 spans 17 amino acids. V was pared by 2 bases and J by 6 bases, with 7 bases of the junction left unmatched. Germline CDR1 reads LGHDT; CDR2 reads YNNKEL (reference sequence). The CDR3 spells CASSQPSGRDYSGELFF. The CDR3 nucleotides are TGTGCCAGCAGCCAACCTAGCGGGAGGGATTATTCCGGGGAGCTGTTTTTT.

V usage is TRBV7-2 and J usage is TRBJ2-5; D uncertain. V lost 0 bases to trimming and J lost 2 bases, with 7 bases between them. CDR1 and CDR2 from the germline V gene are SGHTA and FQGNSA. This CDR3 is 14 amino acids long. The CDR3 nucleotides are TGTGCCAGCAGCTTAGCGAATAGTCAAGAGACCCAGTACTTC. Translating gives CASSLANSQETQYF.

This clone was counted only a few times. The V gene is TRBV7-2, the J gene TRBJ2-3; D perhaps matches TRBD2 (5 bases). CDR1 is SGHTA, CDR2 FQGNSA, per germline. V lost 5 bases to trimming and J lost 4 bases, with 16 bases between them. The CDR3 spans 15 residues. The CDR3 DNA follows: TGTGCCAGCAGCCCAGAGGGATTTGCGGCAGATACGCAGTATTTT. Amino acid sequence: CASSPEGFAADTQYF.